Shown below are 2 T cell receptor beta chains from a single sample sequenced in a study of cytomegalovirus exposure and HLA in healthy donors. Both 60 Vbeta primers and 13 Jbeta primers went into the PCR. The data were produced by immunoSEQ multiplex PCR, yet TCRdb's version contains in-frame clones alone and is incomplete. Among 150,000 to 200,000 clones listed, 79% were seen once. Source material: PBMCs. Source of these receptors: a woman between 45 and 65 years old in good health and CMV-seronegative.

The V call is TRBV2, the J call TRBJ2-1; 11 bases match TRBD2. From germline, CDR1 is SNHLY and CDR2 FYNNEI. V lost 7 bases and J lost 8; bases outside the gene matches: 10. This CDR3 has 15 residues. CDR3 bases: TGTGCCAGCACTCTAGCGGGAGGCTTTGGGGATGAGCAGTTCTTC. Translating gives CASTLAGGFGDEQFF.

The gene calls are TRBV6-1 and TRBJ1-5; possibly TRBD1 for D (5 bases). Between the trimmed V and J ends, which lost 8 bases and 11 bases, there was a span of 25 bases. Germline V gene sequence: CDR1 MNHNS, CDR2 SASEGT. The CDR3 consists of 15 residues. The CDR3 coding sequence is TGTGCCAGCGTCTCTCCGGGACTGCCGTTTGCAGCCCAGCATTTT. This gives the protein CASVSPGLPFAAQHF.